This passage covers 26 T cell receptor beta chains from one sample sequenced in a study of Ad26.COV2.S vaccination and SARS-CoV-2 variants. Treatment denoted: some 20 received Ad26.COV2.S at low or high dose, single or two shots; 5 received placebo; per-sample allocation not given. Sampling took place 63 days after the first vaccine or placebo injection. The protocol was immunoSEQ multiplex PCR, while the TCRdb copy is restricted to in-frame clones and leaves out a portion. The sample consists of around 370,000 clones, around 83% of them appearing once. The sample in question was peripheral blood, obtained in a trial of Ad26.COV2.S vaccine versus placebo. These receptors all stem from a person between 18 and 65 years old who received the Ad26.COV2.S COVID-19 vaccine or a placebo.

The V call is TRBV4-3, the J call TRBJ2-3; 7 nucleotides line up with TRBD2. In germline, CDR1 is LGHNA, CDR2 YSLEER. The CDR3 totals 15 residues. V lost 1 base and J lost 6; bases outside the gene matches: 7. Here the CDR3 DNA reads TGCGCCAGCAGCCAAGTGTCGGGGAGGGGTGATACGCAGTATTTT. It specifies CASSQVSGRGDTQYF.

The chain couples TRBV24-1 to TRBJ2-3, with 10 bases identical to TRBD1. Germline V gene sequence: CDR1 KGHDR, CDR2 SFDVKD. The CDR3 consists of 17 residues. The V and J ends lost 4 bases and 2 bases, in that order; junction bases with no gene match: 8. The CDR3 region has the DNA TGTGCCACCAGTGACTATGGACAGGGGGGGATCACAGATACGCAGTATTTT. Amino acid sequence: CATSDYGQGGITDTQYF.

This clone was seen a single time. The chain uses TRBV20-1 and TRBJ1-1; D is unresolved. The CDR3 is made up of 11 amino acids. Per the germline V gene, CDR1 is DFQATT and CDR2 is SNEGSKA (reference sequence). Trimming pared 2 bases from V and 8 bases from J, leaving 9 bases between. CDR3 in amino acids: CSARFRKEAFF. The CDR3 bases are TGCAGTGCTAGATTCAGAAAGGAAGCTTTCTTT.

V gene TRBV12-3 or TRBV12-4 combines with J gene TRBJ2-1; TRBD2 aligns across 9 bases. The CDR3 contains 13 residues. The V segment lost 7 bases and the J segment 7 bases; nucleotides outside the gene matches: 5. The CDR3 DNA reads as TGTGCCAGCACCCTAGGACTAGCGAATGAGCAGTTCTTC. It codes for CASTLGLANEQFF.

The chain recombines TRBV28 with TRBJ2-1, with D possibly being TRBD1 (6 bases). This CDR3 has 17 amino acids. Germline values: CDR1 MDHEN, CDR2 SYDVKM. V lost 5 bases to trimming and J lost 8 bases, with 25 bases between them. The CDR3 region is CASSPLFGLQGNYEQFF. For the CDR3, the DNA is TGTGCCAGCAGTCCCCTTTTCGGTCTACAGGGTAACTATGAGCAGTTCTTC. Using reference TRBV28 and TRBJ2-1 for the parts outside the CDR3, the full variable domain is DVKVTQSSRYLVKRTGEKVFLECVQDMDHENMFWYRQDPGLGLRLIYFSYDVKMKEKGDIPEGYSVSREKKERFSLILESASTNQTSMYLCASSPLFGLQGNYEQFFGPGTRLTVL.

The chain links TRBV11-2 to TRBJ2-1; TRBD2 aligns across 14 bases. CDR3 size: 18 residues. V trimming: 5 bases; J trimming: 4 bases; junction bases outside the gene matches: 10. Germline loops: CDR1 SGHAT, CDR2 FQNNGV. CDR3 residues: CASSPGLAGAGWYNEQFF. The CDR3 nucleotides read TGTGCCAGCAGCCCGGGACTAGCGGGGGCGGGGTGGTACAATGAGCAGTTCTTC.

The chain joins TRBV28 to TRBJ2-2; tentatively, D is TRBD2 (6 bases). Germline V gene lookup returns CDR1 MDHEN and CDR2 SYDVKM. This CDR3 comprises 13 residues. Trimming shortened V by 2 bases and J by 6 bases, and 7 bases separated the two germline ends. The CDR3: CASSLTSSGELFF. CDR3 bases: TGTGCCAGCAGTTTAACTAGCTCCGGGGAGCTGTTTTTT.

The V and J genes are TRBV7-2 and TRBJ1-2; 9 bases fit TRBD1. The ends lost 1 base at V and 7 bases at J; junction bases unmatched: 7. The CDR3 contains 15 residues. The V gene's germline CDR1 is SGHTA and CDR2 FQGNSA. Here the CDR3 DNA reads TGTGCCAGCAGCTTAGGCCCGGGACAGGGTGGTGGCTACACCTTC. The encoded protein is CASSLGPGQGGGYTF.

This rearrangement joins TRBV10-3 to TRBJ2-2, with D uncertain. V was trimmed by 6 bases and J by 7 bases, leaving 9 bases between them. Germline V gene sequence: CDR1 ENHRY, CDR2 SYGVKD. The CDR3 extends over 12 amino acids. CDR3 sequence (DNA): TGTGCCATCAGGAAACGTGACGGGGAGCTGTTTTTT. Its translation is CAIRKRDGELFF.

The chain carries TRBV11-2 and TRBJ2-7; 8 bases fit TRBD2. Germline-derived CDR1 and CDR2 are SGHAT and FQNNGV. This CDR3 contains 18 residues. The V and J ends lost 1 base and 2 bases, in that order; junction bases with no gene match: 13. The CDR3 DNA sequence: TGTGCCAGCAGCTTAGTGGGGGAGTTTACTAGCGGAACCTACGAGCAGTACTTC. Amino acid sequence: CASSLVGEFTSGTYEQYF.

This chain connects TRBV27 to TRBJ2-5; D gene uncertain. This CDR3 has 12 amino acids. The V gene's germline CDR1 is MNHEY and CDR2 SMNVEV (reference sequence). The germline V and J ends were trimmed by 5 bases and 9 bases, with 13 bases remaining between them. The DNA of the CDR3 is TGTGCCAGCAGTCCGAAGCCGGGTCCCCAGTACTTC. It specifies CASSPKPGPQYF.

The CDR3 DNA sequence: TGTGCCAGTAGTATAGTGTTGAACACTGAAGCTTTCTTT. Protein: CASSIVLNTEAFF. The V call is TRBV19, the J call TRBJ1-1, with D unresolved. The CDR3 has 13 amino acids. V gave up 1 base and J gave up 0 bases, with 3 bases separating them. Germline CDR1 and CDR2: LNHDA and SQIVND (reference sequence).

V usage is TRBV7-9 and J usage is TRBJ2-5, with D possibly being TRBD1 (6 bases). V dropped 2 bases and J dropped 1 base, with 17 bases sitting between them. Germline-derived CDR1 and CDR2 are SEHNR and FQNEAQ (reference sequence). The length of the CDR3 is 17 residues. As DNA, the CDR3 is TGTGCCAGCAGCTTACCGCAGGGGCAGGGAGTCCAAGAGACCCAGTACTTC. It specifies CASSLPQGQGVQETQYF.

V and J are TRBV5-5 and TRBJ2-7; 7 nucleotides align to TRBD1. J lost 0 bases, V lost 0 bases, and 12 bases had no gene match. CDR3 length: 18 amino acids. Germline V gene sequence: CDR1 SGHKS, CDR2 YYEKEE (reference sequence). The DNA of the CDR3 is TGTGCCAGCAGCTTGGTGCTGACGGACAGGTTTAGCTCCTACGAGCAGTACTTC. Translated, it gives CASSLVLTDRFSSYEQYF.

This clone has only one observation. This sequence joins TRBV19 and TRBJ2-3; D may be TRBD2 (6 bases). Germline values: CDR1 LNHDA, CDR2 SQIVND (reference sequence). The CDR3 spans 13 residues. V was trimmed by 6 bases and J by 0 bases, leaving 7 bases between them. The CDR3 loop is CASSGTSTDTQYF. Here the CDR3 DNA reads TGTGCCAGTAGCGGGACTAGCACAGATACGCAGTATTTT.

The V and J genes are TRBV30 and TRBJ1-5; 9 nucleotides match TRBD1. V was clipped by 3 bases and J by 4 bases; unmatched bases: 1. Germline CDR1 and CDR2: GTSNPN and SVGIG (reference sequence). The CDR3 runs 13 residues. The chain's CDR3 is CAWSDRGNQPQHF. CDR3 nucleotides: TGTGCCTGGAGCGACAGGGGGAATCAGCCCCAGCATTTT.

The chain combines TRBV3-1 (or the pseudogene TRBV3-2) with TRBJ1-1, with 8 nucleotides matching TRBD1. Germline CDR1 is LGHDT and CDR2 is YNNKEL (reference sequence). The CDR3 runs 13 residues. The V gene end was trimmed by 1 base and the J gene end by 6 bases; junction bases not matched to a gene: 1. CDR3 DNA: TGTGCCAGCAGCCAAGCAGGGGGCTCTGAAGCTTTCTTT. Translating gives CASSQAGGSEAFF.

The gene calls are TRBV5-1 and TRBJ1-2, with a tentative D call TRBD1 (6 bases). The CDR3 runs to 15 residues. The V end lost 0 bases, the J end lost 5 bases, and 14 bases lay between the germline ends. Germline V gene sequence: CDR1 SGHRS, CDR2 YFSETQ. The DNA for the CDR3 is TGCGCCAGCAGCTTGGATATCACAGGGCAGTATGGCTACACCTTC. As protein: CASSLDITGQYGYTF.

The chain combines TRBV5-1 with TRBJ2-3; 11 nucleotides agree with TRBD2. CDR3 length equals 17 residues. Germline V gene data show CDR1 as SGHRS and CDR2 as YFSETQ. The V gene end was trimmed by 3 bases and the J gene end by 2 bases; junction bases not matched to a gene: 8. DNA of the CDR3: TGCGCCAGCAGCTGGGCTAGCGGGGGGCAACTCACAGATACGCAGTATTTT. This gives the protein CASSWASGGQLTDTQYF.

This clone was seen just once. The rearrangement joins TRBV7-2 to TRBJ1-3; D call uncertain. There are 14 residues in the CDR3. Trimming left V 3 bases short and J 4 bases short, with 10 bases between. Per germline, CDR1 SGHTA and CDR2 FQGNSA. The CDR3 is CASSLGVSGNTIYF. The CDR3, as DNA: TGTGCCAGCAGCTTGGGAGTTTCCGGAAACACCATATATTTT.

The V gene is TRBV9, the J gene TRBJ2-1; 8 bases are shared with TRBD2. Germline lookup yields CDR1 SGDLS and CDR2 YYNGEE. V trimming: 1 base; J trimming: 8 bases; junction bases outside the gene matches: 8. The CDR3 is 15 amino acids. CDR3 region: CASSVYQRGPYEQFF. For the CDR3, the DNA is TGTGCCAGCAGCGTATACCAGCGGGGGCCCTATGAGCAGTTCTTC. The full variable domain, in which reference TRBV9 and TRBJ2-1 provide the parts outside the CDR3, is DSGVTQTPKHLITATGQRVTLRCSPRSGDLSVYWYQQSLDQGLQFLIQYYNGEERAKGNILERFSAQQFPDLHSELNLSSLELGDSALYFCASSVYQRGPYEQFFGPGTRLTVL.

The chain employs TRBV19 and TRBJ1-2, with D unresolved. CDR3 length: 13 residues. In germline, CDR1 is LNHDA, CDR2 SQIVND (reference sequence). The V end was cut by 0 bases, the J end by 5 bases, with 7 bases between. In DNA form, the CDR3 reads TGTGCCAGTAGTATAGATCCAGAGTATGGCTACACCTTC. It translates to CASSIDPEYGYTF.

This clone was recorded a few times. The rearrangement joins TRBV6-5 to TRBJ1-2, with no clear D. This CDR3 has 14 residues. CDR1 and CDR2 from the germline V gene are MNHEY and SVGAGI. V was shortened by 6 bases and J by 1 base, with 12 bases between the two germline ends. Written as DNA, the CDR3 is TGTGCCAGCAGGGTTTACCTGGGTAACTATGGCTACACCTTC. This codes for CASRVYLGNYGYTF.

This clone has only a few counts. CDR3 protein: CAWMRTGNYEQYF. The CDR3 nucleotides are TGTGCCTGGATGCGGACAGGAAACTACGAGCAGTACTTC. V is TRBV30 and J is TRBJ2-7; 7 bases are a match to TRBD1. Trimming removed 4 bases from V and 3 bases from J; junction bases left unmatched: 6. The germline V gene encodes CDR1 GTSNPN and CDR2 SVGIG (reference sequence). The CDR3 extends over 13 amino acids.

The chain uses TRBV7-9 and TRBJ2-3; the D is unclear. The CDR3 has 12 amino acids. Germline loops: CDR1 SEHNR, CDR2 FQNEAQ (reference sequence). CDR3 protein: CATPASTDTQYF. The CDR3 coding sequence is TGTGCAACCCCCGCTTCCACAGATACGCAGTATTTT.

This clone was seen repeatedly, ten times or more. V and J are TRBV7-2 and TRBJ2-2, with D possibly matching TRBD2 (5 bases). This CDR3 is built from 14 residues. Trimming removed 3 bases at V and 6 bases at J, with 11 bases between. The germline V gene encodes CDR1 SGHTA and CDR2 FQGNSA. CDR3 nucleotide sequence: TGTGCCAGCAGCTTTTATGGCGGGTCCGGGGAGCTGTTTTTT. It codes for CASSFYGGSGELFF.